Described below is a single T cell receptor (beta chain) sequence and its context. The data are from a study of long-term antiretroviral therapy in people with HIV. The authors ran the immunoSEQ assay, v3.0, at survey level. The table came from immunoSEQ multiplex PCR; TCRdb's copy has only in-frame clones and leaves some out. The sample has roughly 15,000 clones; 88% are singletons. CDR3 length equals 12 residues. Between the trimmed V and J ends, which lost 1 base and 8 bases, there was a span of 9 bases. Per the germline V gene, CDR1 is SGHDT and CDR2 is YYEEEE. The chain uses TRBV5-6 and TRBJ1-2; tentative D call: TRBD1 (6 bases). The receptor was isolated from a man aged 35 to 55 with HIV. Sequencing used unsorted PBMCs, obtained 6.2 years after starting antiretroviral therapy. The CDR3 DNA sequence: TGTGCCAGCAGCTTGAGGGACACAGGCTACACCTTC. This sequence encodes CASSLRDTGYTF.